These T cell receptor beta chains were read from a single sample in a study of beta chain features in type 1 diabetes. Profiled with immunoSEQ multiplex PCR; TCRdb holds only in-frame clones, not every one. The sample holds about 230,000 clones, over 9.5% seen once. Sequencing used naive CD4+ T cells from blood. The receptors here all came from a woman aged 18-29 years in good health. Both conserved end residues are part of each CDR3. The D gene is left open where the match is weak. Only part of the rows carry a size: once, few, many, or a class if the clone is expanded.

J gene,V gene,clone size,D gene,CDR3 protein,CDR3 DNA
TRBJ2-3,TRBV11-2,once,-,CASSPWSTYPTDTQYF,TGTGCCAGCAGCCCATGGAGCACTTACCCCACAGATACGCAGTATTTT
TRBJ1-1,TRBV30,-,-,CAWTNGPRNGAFF,TGTGCCTGGACCAATGGGCCCCGTAATGGGGCTTTCTTT
TRBJ2-5,TRBV7-7,-,-,CASSSDKYQETQYF,TGTGCCAGCAGCTCTGACAAGTACCAAGAGACCCAGTACTTC
TRBJ2-7,TRBV6-1,-,TRBD2,CASSPGLATYEQYF,TGTGCCAGCAGTCCCGGACTAGCGACCTACGAGCAGTACTTC
TRBJ2-7,TRBV28,few,-,CASSPRSSVLEQYF,TGTGCCAGCAGTCCGAGGTCTTCTGTTCTGGAGCAGTACTTC
TRBJ2-7,TRBV6-7,-,TRBD1,CASSEEGALGHEQYF,TGTGCCAGCAGCGAAGAGGGGGCATTGGGCCACGAGCAGTACTTC
TRBJ2-5,TRBV10-3,few,-,CAISTGRQETQYF,TGTGCCATCAGTACAGGAAGACAAGAGACCCAGTACTTC
TRBJ2-1,TRBV27,-,-,CASSFSGGVNEQFF,TGTGCCAGCAGTTTCTCCGGGGGAGTCAATGAGCAGTTCTTC
TRBJ1-1,TRBV2,few,-,CASSEALVAEAFF,TGTGCCAGCAGTGAAGCTTTAGTCGCTGAAGCTTTCTTT
TRBJ2-1,TRBV29-1,-,-,CSVDGSGGNNEQFF,TGCAGCGTTGACGGAAGCGGAGGGAACAATGAGCAGTTCTTC